A selection of T cell receptor beta chains follows, all from one sample in a study of shared clonotypes between healthy human individuals. Produced via immunoSEQ multiplex PCR; TCRdb's table is partial and in-frame only. The sample carries about 510,000 clones, approximately 95% recorded once. Sequencing input: naive CD4+ T cells sorted from blood. These receptors were obtained from a woman aged 30 to 39 in good health. The CDR3 runs from the conserved cysteine through the conserved F or W. D genes are given only for firm matches. A row's size may be missing; if present it is once, few, many or a size class.

J gene,V gene,D gene,clone size,CDR3 protein,CDR3 DNA
TRBJ1-3,TRBV28,TRBD1,.,CASSRAGTGGNTIYF,TGTGCCAGCAGCCGCGCCGGGACAGGGGGAAACACCATATATTTT
TRBJ2-7,TRBV28,.,.,CASSFPGTGSYEQYF,TGTGCCAGCAGTTTCCCTGGTACGGGCTCCTACGAGCAGTACTTC
TRBJ2-3,TRBV11-2,TRBD2,once,CASSLKPPGLAGGAQYF,TGTGCCAGCAGCTTAAAACCCCCAGGACTAGCGGGAGGGGCGCAGTATTTT
TRBJ1-2,TRBV19,TRBD1,.,CASGDRGWGYTF,TGTGCCAGTGGGGACAGGGGATGGGGCTACACCTTC
TRBJ2-7,TRBV5-1,.,.,CASSLSAGTYEQYF,TGCGCCAGCAGCTTGAGTGCAGGGACCTACGAGCAGTACTTC
TRBJ2-2,TRBV11-1,TRBD2,.,CASSFTSGNTGELFF,TGTGCCAGCAGCTTCACTAGCGGGAACACCGGGGAGCTGTTTTTT
TRBJ2-3,TRBV7-2,.,once,CASSPSSWAGTDTQYF,TGTGCCAGCAGCCCGAGCTCGTGGGCTGGCACAGATACGCAGTATTTT
TRBJ1-1,TRBV7-9,.,once,CASGGEFEAFF,TGTGCCAGCGGGGGGGAATTTGAAGCTTTCTTT
TRBJ1-2,TRBV10-3,.,.,CAIGARTNWGYTF,TGTGCCATCGGTGCCCGGACAAACTGGGGCTACACCTTC
TRBJ2-3,TRBV7-2,.,once,CASSERAPRTDTQYF,TGTGCCAGCAGCGAGAGGGCCCCCCGAACAGATACGCAGTATTTT
TRBJ2-7,TRBV7-8,TRBD1,.,CASSLVGGRYEQYF,TGTGCCAGCAGCTTAGTAGGGGGCCGGTACGAGCAGTACTTC
TRBJ2-7,TRBV11-2,.,.,CASSFWGREQYF,TGTGCCAGCAGCTTTTGGGGACGGGAGCAGTACTTC
TRBJ1-3,TRBV6-1,.,.,CASGSLGNTIYF,TGTGCCAGTGGGAGCCTTGGAAACACCATATATTTT
TRBJ1-2,TRBV19,.,.,CASRKDGSNYGYTF,TGTGCCAGTAGAAAGGACGGGTCTAACTATGGCTACACCTTC
TRBJ1-5,TRBV15,.,.,CATSRDGAVVRQPQHF,TGTGCCACCAGCAGAGATGGGGCGGTGGTTAGGCAGCCCCAGCATTTT
TRBJ2-5,TRBV5-1,.,.,CASSGAALTGALLGTQYF,TGCGCCAGCAGCGGCGCAGCGCTGACGGGGGCGCTTCTCGGGACCCAGTACTTC
TRBJ1-1,TRBV6-5,TRBD1,.,CASSWDSGGLGTEAFF,TGTGCCAGCAGTTGGGACAGTGGAGGGCTAGGCACTGAAGCTTTCTTT
TRBJ2-3,TRBV6-6,.,.,CASTPRELSDTQYF,TGTGCCAGCACCCCACGGGAGCTATCAGATACGCAGTATTTT
TRBJ1-4,TRBV5-5,.,.,CASSIGWGNEKLFF,TGTGCCAGCAGCATCGGTTGGGGGAATGAAAAACTGTTTTTT
TRBJ1-2,TRBV29-1,.,.,CSVERGVEAANYGYTF,TGCAGCGTTGAAAGGGGGGTGGAGGCGGCCAACTATGGCTACACCTTC
TRBJ2-5,TRBV6-1,.,.,CASHWGETQYF,TGTGCCAGCCACTGGGGGGAGACCCAGTACTTC
TRBJ2-4,TRBV28,.,.,CASRGAIQYF,TGTGCCAGCAGGGGCGCCATTCAGTACTTC
TRBJ2-4,TRBV5-6,.,.,CASSLGGVENIQYF,TGTGCCAGCAGCTTGGGGGGAGTTGAGAACATTCAGTACTTC
TRBJ1-4,TRBV30,.,few,CAWSLQTGVNEKLFF,TGTGCCTGGAGTCTTCAAACGGGAGTTAATGAAAAACTGTTTTTT
TRBJ2-2,TRBV27,.,.,CASTRWAVTNTGELFF,TGTGCCAGCACCCGATGGGCAGTTACGAACACCGGGGAGCTGTTTTTT
TRBJ1-4,TRBV19,.,.,CATAPIEGVGEKLFF,TGTGCCACCGCGCCCATTGAGGGCGTTGGGGAAAAACTGTTTTTT
TRBJ2-7,TRBV18,TRBD1,.,CASSQGQALSYEQYF,TGTGCCAGCTCACAGGGACAGGCCCTCTCCTACGAGCAGTACTTC
TRBJ2-7,TRBV29-1,.,.,CSVEGYGGTYEQYF,TGCAGCGTTGAAGGTTACGGGGGAACCTACGAGCAGTACTTC